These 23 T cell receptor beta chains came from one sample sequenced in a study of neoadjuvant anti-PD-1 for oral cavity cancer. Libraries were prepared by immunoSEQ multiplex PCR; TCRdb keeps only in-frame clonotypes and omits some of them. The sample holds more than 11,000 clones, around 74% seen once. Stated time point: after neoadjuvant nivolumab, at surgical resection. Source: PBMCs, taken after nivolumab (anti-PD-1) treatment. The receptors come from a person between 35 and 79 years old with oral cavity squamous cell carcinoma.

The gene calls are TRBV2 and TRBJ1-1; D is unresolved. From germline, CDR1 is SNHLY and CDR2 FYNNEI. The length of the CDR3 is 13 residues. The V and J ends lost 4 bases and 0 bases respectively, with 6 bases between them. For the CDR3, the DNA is TGTGCCAGCAGTGGTCAGGTGAACACTGAAGCTTTCTTT. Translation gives CASSGQVNTEAFF.

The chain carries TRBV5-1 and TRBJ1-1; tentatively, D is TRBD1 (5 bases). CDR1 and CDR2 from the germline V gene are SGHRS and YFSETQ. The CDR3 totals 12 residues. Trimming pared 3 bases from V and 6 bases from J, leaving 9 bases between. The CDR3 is CASSSGNPEAFF. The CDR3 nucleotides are TGCGCCAGCAGCTCAGGGAATCCTGAAGCTTTCTTT.

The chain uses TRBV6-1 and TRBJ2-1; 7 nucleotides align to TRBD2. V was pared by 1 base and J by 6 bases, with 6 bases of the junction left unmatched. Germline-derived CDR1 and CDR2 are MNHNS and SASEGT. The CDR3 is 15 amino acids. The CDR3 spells CASSEVAGASNEQFF. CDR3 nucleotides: TGTGCCAGCAGTGAAGTCGCGGGAGCGAGCAATGAGCAGTTCTTC.

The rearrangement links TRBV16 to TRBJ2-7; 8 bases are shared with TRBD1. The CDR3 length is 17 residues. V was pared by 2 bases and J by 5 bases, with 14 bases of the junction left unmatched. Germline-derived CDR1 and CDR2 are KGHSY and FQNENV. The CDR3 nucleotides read TGTGCCAGCAGCCAACAACTATCAGGGGGCGGTAGGGACGAGCAGTACTTC. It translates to CASSQQLSGGGRDEQYF.

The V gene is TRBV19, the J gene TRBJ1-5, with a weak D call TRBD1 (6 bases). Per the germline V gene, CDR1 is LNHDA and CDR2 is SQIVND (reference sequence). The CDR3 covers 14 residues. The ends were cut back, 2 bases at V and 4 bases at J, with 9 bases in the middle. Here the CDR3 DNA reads TGTGCCAGTAGTATACAACAGGGAAATCAGCCCCAGCATTTT. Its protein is CASSIQQGNQPQHF. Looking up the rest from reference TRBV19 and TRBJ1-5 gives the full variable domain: DGGITQSPKYLFRKEGQNVTLSCEQNLNHDAMYWYRQDPGQGLRLIYYSQIVNDFQKGDIAEGYSVSREKKESFPLTVTSAQKNPTAFYLCASSIQQGNQPQHFGDGTRLSIL.

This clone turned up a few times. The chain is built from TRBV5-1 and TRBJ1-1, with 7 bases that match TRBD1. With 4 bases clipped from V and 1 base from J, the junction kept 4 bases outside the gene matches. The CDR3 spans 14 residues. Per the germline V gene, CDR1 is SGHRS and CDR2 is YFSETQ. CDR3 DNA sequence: TGCGCCAGCAGCCCTAGGACAGGGAACACTGAAGCTTTCTTT. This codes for CASSPRTGNTEAFF.

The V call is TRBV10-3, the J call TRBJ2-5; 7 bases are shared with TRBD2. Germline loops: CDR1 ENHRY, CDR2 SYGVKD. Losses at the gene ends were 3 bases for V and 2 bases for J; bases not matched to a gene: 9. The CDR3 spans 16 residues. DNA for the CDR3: TGTGCCATCAGTGATCAGGCTAGCGGAGGACAAGAGACCCAGTACTTC. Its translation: CAISDQASGGQETQYF.

For the CDR3, the DNA is TGTGCCAGCAGTTTGTCGGGGGCTGCCTCTGGAAACACCATATATTTT. It translates to CASSLSGAASGNTIYF. The chain couples TRBV27 to TRBJ1-3, with D possibly matching TRBD1 (6 bases). CDR1 MNHEY and CDR2 SMNVEV come from the germline V gene (reference sequence). V was pared by 3 bases and J by 0 bases, with 12 bases between. The CDR3 is 16 amino acids.

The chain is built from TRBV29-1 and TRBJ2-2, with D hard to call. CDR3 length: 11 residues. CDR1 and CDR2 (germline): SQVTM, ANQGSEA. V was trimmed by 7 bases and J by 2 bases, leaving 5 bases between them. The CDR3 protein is CSGTNTGELFF. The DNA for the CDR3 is TGCAGCGGAACCAACACCGGGGAGCTGTTTTTT.

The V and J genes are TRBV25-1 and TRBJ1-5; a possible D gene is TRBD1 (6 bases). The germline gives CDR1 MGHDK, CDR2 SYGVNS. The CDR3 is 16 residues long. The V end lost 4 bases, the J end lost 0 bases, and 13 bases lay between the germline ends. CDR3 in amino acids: CASSGPGTLSNQPQHF. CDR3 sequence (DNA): TGTGCCAGCAGTGGCCCCGGGACACTTAGCAATCAGCCCCAGCATTTT.

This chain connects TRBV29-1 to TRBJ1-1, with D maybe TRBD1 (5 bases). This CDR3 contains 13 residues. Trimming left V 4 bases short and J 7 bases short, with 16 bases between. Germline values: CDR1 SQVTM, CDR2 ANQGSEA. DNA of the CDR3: TGCAGCGTTGCGGGGCAGCCCAGAGATGAAGCTTTCTTT. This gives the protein CSVAGQPRDEAFF.

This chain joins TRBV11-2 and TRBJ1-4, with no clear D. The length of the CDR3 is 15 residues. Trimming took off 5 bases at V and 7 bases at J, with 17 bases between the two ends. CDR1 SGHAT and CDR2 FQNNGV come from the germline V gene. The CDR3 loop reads CASSLQTQRAEKLFF. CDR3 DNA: TGTGCCAGCAGCCTCCAGACCCAGCGGGCTGAAAAACTGTTTTTT.

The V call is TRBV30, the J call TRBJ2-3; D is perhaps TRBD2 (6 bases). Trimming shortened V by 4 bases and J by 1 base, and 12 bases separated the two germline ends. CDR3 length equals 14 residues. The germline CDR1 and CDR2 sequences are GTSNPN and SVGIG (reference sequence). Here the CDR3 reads CAWISSSGTDTQYF. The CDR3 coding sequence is TGTGCCTGGATCAGTTCTAGCGGCACAGATACGCAGTATTTT.

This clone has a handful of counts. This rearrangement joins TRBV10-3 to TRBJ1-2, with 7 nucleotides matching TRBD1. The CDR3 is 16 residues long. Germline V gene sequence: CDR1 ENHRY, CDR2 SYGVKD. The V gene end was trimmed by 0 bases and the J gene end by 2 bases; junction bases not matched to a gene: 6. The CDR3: CAISESTGYGNYGYTF. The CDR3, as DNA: TGTGCCATCAGTGAGTCGACAGGGTACGGGAACTATGGCTACACCTTC.

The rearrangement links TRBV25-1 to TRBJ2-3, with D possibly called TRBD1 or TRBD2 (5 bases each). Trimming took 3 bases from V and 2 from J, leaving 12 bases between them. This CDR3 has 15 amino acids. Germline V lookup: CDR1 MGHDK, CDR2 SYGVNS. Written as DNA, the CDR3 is TGTGCCAGCAGTGATGCAGGGAGAATCACAGATACGCAGTATTTT. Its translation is CASSDAGRITDTQYF.

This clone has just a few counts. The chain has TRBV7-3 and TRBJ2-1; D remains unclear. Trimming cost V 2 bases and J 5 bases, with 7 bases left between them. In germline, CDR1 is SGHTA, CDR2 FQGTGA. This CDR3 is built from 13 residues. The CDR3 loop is CASSLQRDNEQFF. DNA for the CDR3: TGTGCCAGCAGCTTACAACGAGACAATGAGCAGTTCTTC.

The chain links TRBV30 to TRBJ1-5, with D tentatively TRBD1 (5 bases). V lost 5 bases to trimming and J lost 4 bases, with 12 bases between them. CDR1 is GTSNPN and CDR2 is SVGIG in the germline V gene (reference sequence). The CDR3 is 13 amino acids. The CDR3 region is CAWAGIGNQPQHF. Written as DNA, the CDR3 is TGTGCCTGGGCAGGGATCGGAAATCAGCCCCAGCATTTT.

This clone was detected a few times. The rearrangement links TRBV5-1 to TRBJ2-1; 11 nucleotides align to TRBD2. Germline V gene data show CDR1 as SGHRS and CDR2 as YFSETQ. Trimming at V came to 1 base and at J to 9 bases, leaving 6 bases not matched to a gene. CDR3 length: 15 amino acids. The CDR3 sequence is CASSLSLAGVGEQFF. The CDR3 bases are TGCGCCAGCAGCTTGTCACTAGCGGGAGTAGGTGAGCAGTTCTTC.

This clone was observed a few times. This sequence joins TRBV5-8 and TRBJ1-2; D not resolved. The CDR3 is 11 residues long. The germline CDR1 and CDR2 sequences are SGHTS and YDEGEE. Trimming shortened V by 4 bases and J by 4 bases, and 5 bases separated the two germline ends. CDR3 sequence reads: CASSKSYGYTF. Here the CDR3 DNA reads TGTGCCAGCAGCAAAAGCTATGGCTACACCTTC.

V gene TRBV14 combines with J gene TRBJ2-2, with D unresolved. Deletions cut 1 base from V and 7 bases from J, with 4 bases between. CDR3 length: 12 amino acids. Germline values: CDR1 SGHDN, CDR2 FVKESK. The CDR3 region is CASSQVGGELFF. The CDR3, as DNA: TGTGCCAGCAGCCAAGTAGGCGGGGAGCTGTTTTTT. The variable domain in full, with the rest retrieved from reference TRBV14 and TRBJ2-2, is EAGVTQFPSHSVIEKGQTVTLRCDPISGHDNLYWYRRVMGKEIKFLLHFVKESKQDESGMPNNRFLAERTGGTYSTLKVQPAELEDSGVYFCASSQVGGELFFGEGSRLTVL.

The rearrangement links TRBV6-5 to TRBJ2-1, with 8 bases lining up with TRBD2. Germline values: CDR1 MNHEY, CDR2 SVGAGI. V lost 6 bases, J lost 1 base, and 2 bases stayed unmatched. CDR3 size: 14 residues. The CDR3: CASRGGGSYNEQFF. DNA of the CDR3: TGTGCCAGCAGGGGCGGGGGGTCCTACAATGAGCAGTTCTTC.

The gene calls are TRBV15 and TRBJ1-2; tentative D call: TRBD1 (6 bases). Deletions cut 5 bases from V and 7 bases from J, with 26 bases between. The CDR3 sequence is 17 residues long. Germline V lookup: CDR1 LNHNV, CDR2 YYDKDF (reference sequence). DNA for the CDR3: TGTGCCACCAGCCCAACCGGCGGACAGCGGACCGTGGGTGGCTACACCTTC. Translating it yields CATSPTGGQRTVGGYTF.

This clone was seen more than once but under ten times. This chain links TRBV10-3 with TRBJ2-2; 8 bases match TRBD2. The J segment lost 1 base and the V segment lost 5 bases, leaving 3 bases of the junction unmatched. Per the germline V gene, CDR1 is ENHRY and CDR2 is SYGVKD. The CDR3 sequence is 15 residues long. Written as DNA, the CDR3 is TGTGCCATCAGTTCAACTAGCGGGAACACCGGGGAGCTGTTTTTT. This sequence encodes CAISSTSGNTGELFF.